The following is a TCR beta chain sequence with its context. Its antigen is as yet unknown. The record originates from a study of radiation and T cells in renal cell carcinoma. Clones were read by immunoSEQ multiplex PCR, and TCRdb kept only the in-frame ones, dropping some. The data show 70,000 to 95,000 clones, with 82% seen just once and 5% to 6.5% held by the top ten. Specified time point: baseline pretreatment blood. Treatment here: 15 Gy SBRT to primary tumor, nephrectomy 4 weeks later. Study-level findings and limits: From baseline, blood top tumor clonotypes peaked at 2 weeks post-radiation.

CDR3 size: 16 residues. From germline, CDR1 is SGHVS and CDR2 FNYEAQ. The V gene end was trimmed by 5 bases and the J gene end by 4 bases; junction bases not matched to a gene: 13. The receptor was derived from a man in his fifties or sixties with renal cell carcinoma. The chain has TRBV7-6 and TRBJ2-7, with TRBD2 identical over 8 bases. The sample here was blood, taken from a patient whose treatment included radiotherapy and nephrectomy. CDR3 protein: CASSDKSGSTPYEQYF. The CDR3 region has the DNA TGTGCCAGCAGCGACAAAAGCGGGAGCACTCCTTACGAGCAGTACTTC.